This entry is about one T cell receptor beta chain. This clonotype was seen more than once but under ten times. Its antigen target is currently unknown. No much larger clone exists at a distance of one base, and base qualities are not known. The sample belongs to a study of T cell repertoires in cytomegalovirus infection (dated by TCRdb to the late 2010s). With respect to the entire study: Because public TCR beta signatures pointed to carriage of CMV infection together with the matching HLA type, the HLA type of each donor mattered for the analysis. Results the study describes overall, beyond this receptor: Cumulative frequency of public TCR beta family members discriminated carriers of CMV infection plus the relevant HLA type in this cohort and an independent roughly 330-donor cohort. The ex vivo response was dominated by HLA-C-restricted CMV-specific TCR beta clonotypes, and the single most frequent clonotype in two of eight donors was supplied by these HLA-C-restricted clonotypes.

Relative to germline, V is missing 6 bases and J is missing 6 bases, with 6 bases of the junction outside any gene match. CDR3 length: 14 amino acids, cysteine to phenylalanine. The CDR3 DNA has 42 bases and is translated from base 1. Sequencing relied on an Illumina HiSeq 1500. The raw public reads went through TCRdb reprocessing: fastp at Q25, MiXCR clone calling, in-frame beta chains kept. Every CDR3 protein is listed once, alongside the most common genes and DNA of its rows. Counted in this sample were around 300,000 distinct CDR3 sequences; about 26% of them appeared once. Together, the top ten hold approximately 15% of the sample.

The TCR comes from a human donor in good health (CMV status not recorded). Some clones in this sample may be carry-over from other donors' samples. This chain is built from TRBV12-3 or TRBV12-4 and TRBJ1-5, with 9 bases in between that match TRBD1. Sequencing was carried out using PBMCs. Here the CDR3 is given as CASRGTGFGQPQHF. The nucleotide sequence reads as follows: TGTGCCAGCAGAGGGACAGGGTTTGGTCAGCCCCAGCATTTT.